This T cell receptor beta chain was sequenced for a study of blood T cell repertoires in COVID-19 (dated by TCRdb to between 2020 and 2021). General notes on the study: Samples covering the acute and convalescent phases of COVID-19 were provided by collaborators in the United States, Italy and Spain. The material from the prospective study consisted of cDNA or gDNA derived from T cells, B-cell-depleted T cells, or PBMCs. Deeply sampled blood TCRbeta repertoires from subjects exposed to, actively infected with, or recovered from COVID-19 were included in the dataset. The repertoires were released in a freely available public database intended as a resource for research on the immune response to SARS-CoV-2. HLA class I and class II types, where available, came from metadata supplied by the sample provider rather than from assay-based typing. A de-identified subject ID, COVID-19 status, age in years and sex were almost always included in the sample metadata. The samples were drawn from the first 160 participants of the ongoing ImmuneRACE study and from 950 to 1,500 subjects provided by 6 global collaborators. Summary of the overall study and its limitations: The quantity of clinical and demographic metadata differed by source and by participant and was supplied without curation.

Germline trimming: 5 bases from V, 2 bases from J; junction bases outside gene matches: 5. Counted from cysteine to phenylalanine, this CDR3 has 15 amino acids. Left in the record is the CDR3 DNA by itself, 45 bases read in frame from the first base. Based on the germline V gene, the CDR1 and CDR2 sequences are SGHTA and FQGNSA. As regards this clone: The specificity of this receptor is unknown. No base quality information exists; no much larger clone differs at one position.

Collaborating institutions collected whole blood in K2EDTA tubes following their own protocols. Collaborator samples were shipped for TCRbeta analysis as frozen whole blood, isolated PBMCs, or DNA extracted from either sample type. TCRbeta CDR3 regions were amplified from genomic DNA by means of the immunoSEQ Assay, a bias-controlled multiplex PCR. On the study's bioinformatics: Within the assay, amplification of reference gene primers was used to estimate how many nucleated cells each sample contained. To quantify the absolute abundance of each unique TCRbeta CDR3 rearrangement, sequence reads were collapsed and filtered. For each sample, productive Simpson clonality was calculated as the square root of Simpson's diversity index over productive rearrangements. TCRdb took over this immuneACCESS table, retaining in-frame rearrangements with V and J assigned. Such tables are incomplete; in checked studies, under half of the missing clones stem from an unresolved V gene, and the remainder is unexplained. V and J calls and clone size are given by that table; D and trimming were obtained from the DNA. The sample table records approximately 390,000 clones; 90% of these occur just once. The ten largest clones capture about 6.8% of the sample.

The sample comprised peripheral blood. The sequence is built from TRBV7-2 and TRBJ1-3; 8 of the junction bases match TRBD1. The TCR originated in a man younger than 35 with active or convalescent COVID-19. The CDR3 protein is CASSGGTGTGNTIYF. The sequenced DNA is TGTGCCAGCAGCGGGGGGACAGGAACTGGAAACACCATATATTTT.